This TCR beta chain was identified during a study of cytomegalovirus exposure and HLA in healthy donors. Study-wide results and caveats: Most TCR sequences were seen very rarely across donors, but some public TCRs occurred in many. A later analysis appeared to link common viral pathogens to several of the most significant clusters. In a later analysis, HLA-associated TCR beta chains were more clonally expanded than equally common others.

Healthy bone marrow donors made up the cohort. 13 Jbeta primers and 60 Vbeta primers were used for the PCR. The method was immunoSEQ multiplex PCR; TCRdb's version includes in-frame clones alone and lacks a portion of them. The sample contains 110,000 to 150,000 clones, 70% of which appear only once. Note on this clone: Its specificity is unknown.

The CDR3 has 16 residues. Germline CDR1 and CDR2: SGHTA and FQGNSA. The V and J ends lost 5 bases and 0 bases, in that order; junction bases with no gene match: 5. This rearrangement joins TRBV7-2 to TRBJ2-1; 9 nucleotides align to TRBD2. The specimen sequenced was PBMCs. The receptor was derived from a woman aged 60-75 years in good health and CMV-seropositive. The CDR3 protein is CASSRTSVSSYNEQFF. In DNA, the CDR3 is TGTGCCAGCAGCCGGACTAGCGTAAGCTCCTACAATGAGCAGTTCTTC.